Sequencing of this T cell receptor beta chain was carried out in a study of control samples from healthy donors and cancer patients. Germline V gives CDR1 MGHDK, CDR2 SYGVNS. V was clipped by 2 bases and J by 5 bases, with 15 bases between them. The CDR3 extends over 15 amino acids. Clones were sequenced by immunoSEQ multiplex PCR, and TCRdb holds only the in-frame ones, with some missing. Found here are around 190,000 clones; the top ten clones hold roughly 2%. The source is a woman aged 25 to 45 in good health. The chain couples TRBV25-1 to TRBJ1-2, with D perhaps TRBD1 (5 bases). The sequenced sample consisted of blood. The CDR3 loop is CASSERGSARYGYTF. DNA of the CDR3: TGTGCCAGCAGTGAAAGGGGCAGCGCTCGTTATGGCTACACCTTC.